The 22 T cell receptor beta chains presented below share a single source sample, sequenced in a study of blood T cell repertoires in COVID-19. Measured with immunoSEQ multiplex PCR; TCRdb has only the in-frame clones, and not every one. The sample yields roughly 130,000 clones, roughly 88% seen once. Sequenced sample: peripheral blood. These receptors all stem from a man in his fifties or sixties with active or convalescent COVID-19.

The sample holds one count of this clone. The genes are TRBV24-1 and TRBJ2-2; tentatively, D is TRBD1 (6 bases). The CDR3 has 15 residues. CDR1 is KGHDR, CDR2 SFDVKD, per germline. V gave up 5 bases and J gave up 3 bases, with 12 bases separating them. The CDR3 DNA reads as TGTGCCACCAGTGGCCTCAGGGGAGACACCGGGGAGCTGTTTTTT. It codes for CATSGLRGDTGELFF.

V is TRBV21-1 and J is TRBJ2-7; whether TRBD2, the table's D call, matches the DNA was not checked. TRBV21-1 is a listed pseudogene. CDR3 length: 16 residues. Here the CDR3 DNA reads TGTGCCAGCAGCCCCCGAAGGGAGCAGAACTACTACGAGCAGTACTTC. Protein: CASSPRREQNYYEQYF.

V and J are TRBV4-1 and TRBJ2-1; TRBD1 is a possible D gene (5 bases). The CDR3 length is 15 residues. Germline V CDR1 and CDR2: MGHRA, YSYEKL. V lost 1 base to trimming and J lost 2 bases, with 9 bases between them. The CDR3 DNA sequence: TGCGCCAGCAGCCAAGGGAGACAGACCTACAATGAGCAGTTCTTC. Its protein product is CASSQGRQTYNEQFF.

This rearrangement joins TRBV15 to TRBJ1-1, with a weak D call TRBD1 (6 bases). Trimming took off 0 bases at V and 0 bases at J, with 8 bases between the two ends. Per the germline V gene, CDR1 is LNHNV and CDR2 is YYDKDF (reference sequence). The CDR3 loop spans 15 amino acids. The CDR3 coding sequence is TGTGCCACCAGCAGAGAGCAGGGGATGAACACTGAAGCTTTCTTT. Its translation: CATSREQGMNTEAFF.

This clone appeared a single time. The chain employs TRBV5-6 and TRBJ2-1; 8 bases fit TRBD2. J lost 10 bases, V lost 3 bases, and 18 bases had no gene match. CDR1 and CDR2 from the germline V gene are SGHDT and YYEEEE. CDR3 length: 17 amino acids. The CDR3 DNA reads TGTGCCAGCAGCTCCTCCGGCACTAGCGGCCGATCGAGGGAGCAGTTCTTC. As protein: CASSSSGTSGRSREQFF.

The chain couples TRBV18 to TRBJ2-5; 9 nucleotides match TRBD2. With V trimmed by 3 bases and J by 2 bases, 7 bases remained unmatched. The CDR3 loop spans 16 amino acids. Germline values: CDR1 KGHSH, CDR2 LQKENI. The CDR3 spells CASSPFGLANQETQYF. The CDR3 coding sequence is TGTGCCAGCTCACCTTTTGGACTAGCGAATCAAGAGACCCAGTACTTC.

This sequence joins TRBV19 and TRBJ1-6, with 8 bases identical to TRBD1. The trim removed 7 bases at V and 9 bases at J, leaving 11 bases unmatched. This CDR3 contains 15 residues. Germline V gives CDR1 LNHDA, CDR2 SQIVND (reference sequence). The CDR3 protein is CASTQQTGDGSPLHF. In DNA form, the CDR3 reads TGTGCCAGTACCCAGCAGACAGGGGACGGTTCACCCCTCCACTTT. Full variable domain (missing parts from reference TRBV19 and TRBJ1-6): DGGITQSPKYLFRKEGQNVTLSCEQNLNHDAMYWYRQDPGQGLRLIYYSQIVNDFQKGDIAEGYSVSREKKESFPLTVTSAQKNPTAFYLCASTQQTGDGSPLHFGNGTRLTVT.

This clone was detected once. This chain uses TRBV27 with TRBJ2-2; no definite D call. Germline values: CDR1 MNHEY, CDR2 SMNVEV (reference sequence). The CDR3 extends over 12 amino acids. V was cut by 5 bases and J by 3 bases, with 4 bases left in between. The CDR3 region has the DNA TGTGCCAGCAGTCCTTACACCGGGGAGCTGTTTTTT. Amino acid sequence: CASSPYTGELFF.

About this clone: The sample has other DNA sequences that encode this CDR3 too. CDR3 nucleotide sequence: TGTGCCATCAGTCCGACTAGCGCAGATACGCAGTATTTT. Protein: CAISPTSADTQYF. The V call is TRBV10-3, the J call TRBJ2-3, with TRBD2 identical over 8 bases. Germline V gene sequence: CDR1 ENHRY, CDR2 SYGVKD. The ends lost 5 bases at V and 4 bases at J; junction bases unmatched: 2. The CDR3 has 13 amino acids.

The CDR3 reads CASRSGLDLSDTQYF. The DNA for the CDR3 is TGTGCCAGCAGGTCGGGACTAGACTTGAGTGATACGCAGTATTTT. This rearrangement joins TRBV28 to TRBJ2-3; 8 nucleotides line up with TRBD2. V lost 6 bases and J lost 6; bases outside the gene matches: 11. This CDR3 spans 15 amino acids. Germline V lookup: CDR1 MDHEN, CDR2 SYDVKM.

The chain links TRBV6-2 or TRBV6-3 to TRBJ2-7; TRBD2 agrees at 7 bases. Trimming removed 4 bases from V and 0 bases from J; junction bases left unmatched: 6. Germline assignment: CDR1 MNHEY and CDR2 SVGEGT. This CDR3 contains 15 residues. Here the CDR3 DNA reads TGTGCCAGCAGTTTCCAAGCGGGACCCTCCTACGAGCAGTACTTC. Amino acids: CASSFQAGPSYEQYF.

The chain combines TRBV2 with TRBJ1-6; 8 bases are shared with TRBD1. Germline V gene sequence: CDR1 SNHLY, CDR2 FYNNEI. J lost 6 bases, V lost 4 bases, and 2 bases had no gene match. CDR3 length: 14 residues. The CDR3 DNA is TGTGCCAGCAGTGGACAGGGGTCTAATTCACCCCTCCACTTT. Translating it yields CASSGQGSNSPLHF.

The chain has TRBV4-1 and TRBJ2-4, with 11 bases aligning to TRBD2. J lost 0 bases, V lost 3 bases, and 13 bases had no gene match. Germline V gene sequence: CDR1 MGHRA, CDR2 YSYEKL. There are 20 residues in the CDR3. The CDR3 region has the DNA TGCGCCAGCAGCCATCGGACTAGCGGGCCCTTACCTCTAGCCAAAAACATTCAGTACTTC. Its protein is CASSHRTSGPLPLAKNIQYF.

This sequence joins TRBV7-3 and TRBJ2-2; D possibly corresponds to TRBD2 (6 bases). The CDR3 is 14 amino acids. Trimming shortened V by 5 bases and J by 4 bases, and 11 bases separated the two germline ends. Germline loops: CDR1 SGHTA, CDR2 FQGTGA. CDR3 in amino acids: CASSPQGGTGELFF. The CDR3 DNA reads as TGTGCCAGCAGCCCGCAGGGAGGCACCGGGGAGCTGTTTTTT.

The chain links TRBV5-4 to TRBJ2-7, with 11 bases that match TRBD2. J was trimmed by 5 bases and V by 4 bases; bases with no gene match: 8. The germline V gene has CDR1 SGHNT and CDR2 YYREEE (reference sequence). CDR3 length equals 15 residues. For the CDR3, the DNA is TGTGCCAGCAGCCCCATAGCGGGAGGGCCTCACGAGCAGTACTTC. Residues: CASSPIAGGPHEQYF.

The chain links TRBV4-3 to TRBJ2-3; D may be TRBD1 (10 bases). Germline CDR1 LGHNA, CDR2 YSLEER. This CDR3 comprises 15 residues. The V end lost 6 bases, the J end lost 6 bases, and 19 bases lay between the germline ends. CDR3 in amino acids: CASSLAGQGMDTQYF. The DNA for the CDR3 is TGCGCCAGCAGTCTAGCGGGACAGGGGATGGATACGCAGTATTTT.

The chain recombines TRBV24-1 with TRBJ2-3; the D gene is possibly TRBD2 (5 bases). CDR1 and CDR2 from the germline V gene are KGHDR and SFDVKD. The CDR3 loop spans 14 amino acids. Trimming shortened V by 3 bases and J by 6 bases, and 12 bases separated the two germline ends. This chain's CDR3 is CATSDTKWEDTQYF. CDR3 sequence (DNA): TGTGCCACCAGTGATACGAAATGGGAGGATACGCAGTATTTT.

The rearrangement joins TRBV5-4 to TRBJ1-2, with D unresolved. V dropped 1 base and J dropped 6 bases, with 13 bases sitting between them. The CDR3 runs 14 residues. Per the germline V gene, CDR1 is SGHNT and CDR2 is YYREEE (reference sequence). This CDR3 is CASSLLGGYDGYTF. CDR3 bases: TGTGCCAGCAGCTTGTTAGGAGGCTACGATGGCTACACCTTC. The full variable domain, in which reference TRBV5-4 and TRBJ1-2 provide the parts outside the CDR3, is ETGVTQSPTHLIKTRGQQVTLRCSSQSGHNTVSWYQQALGQGPQFIFQYYREEENGRGNFPPRFSGLQFPNYSSELNVNALELDDSALYLCASSLLGGYDGYTFGSGTRLTVV.

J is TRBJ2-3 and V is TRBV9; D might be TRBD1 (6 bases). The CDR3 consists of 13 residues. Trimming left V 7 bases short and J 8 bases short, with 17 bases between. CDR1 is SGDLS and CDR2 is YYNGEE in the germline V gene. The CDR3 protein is CASPAQGRGTQYF. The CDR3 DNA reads TGTGCCAGCCCCGCACAGGGCCGGGGTACGCAGTATTTT.

The CDR3 nucleotides read TGTGCCAGCAGCTCACAGGGACCCACCGGGGAGCTGTTTTTT. Residues: CASSSQGPTGELFF. V and J are TRBV7-2 and TRBJ2-2; the D gene is possibly TRBD1 (6 bases). This CDR3 is 14 amino acids long. Germline CDR1 is SGHTA and CDR2 is FQGNSA. V was trimmed by 4 bases and J by 4 bases, leaving 10 bases between them. Drawing the rest from reference TRBV7-2 and TRBJ2-2, the complete variable domain is GAGVSQSPSNKVTEKGKDVELRCDPISGHTALYWYRQSLGQGLEFLIYFQGNSAPDKSGLPSDRFSAERTGGSVSTLTIQRTQQEDSAVYLCASSSQGPTGELFFGEGSRLTVL.

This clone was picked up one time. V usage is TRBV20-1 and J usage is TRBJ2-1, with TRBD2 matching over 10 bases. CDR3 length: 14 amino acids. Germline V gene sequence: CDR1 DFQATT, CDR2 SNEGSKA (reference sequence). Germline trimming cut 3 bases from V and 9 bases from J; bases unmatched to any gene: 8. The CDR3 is CSASGTSGTIEQFF. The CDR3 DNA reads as TGCAGTGCTAGTGGAACTAGCGGGACCATTGAGCAGTTCTTC.

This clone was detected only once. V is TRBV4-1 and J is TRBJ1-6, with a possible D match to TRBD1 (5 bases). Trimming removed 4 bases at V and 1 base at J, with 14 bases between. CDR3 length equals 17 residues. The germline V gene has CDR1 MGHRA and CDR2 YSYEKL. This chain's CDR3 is CASSPQAQGSYNSPLHF. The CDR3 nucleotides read TGCGCCAGCAGCCCTCAGGCCCAGGGATCCTATAATTCACCCCTCCACTTT.